The clone carrying this TCR beta chain came up once. TCRdb's copy holds only in-frame clones and misses some; the assay was immunoSEQ multiplex PCR. The table has fewer than 65,000 clones, about 91% seen once; the top ten hold 10%. The data stem from a study of T cell changes during pregnancy in multiple sclerosis. The origin of this receptor is a female donor with multiple sclerosis, enrolled in a pregnancy study. The sample consisted of CD8+ T cells from peripheral blood mononuclear cells, taken after pregnancy.

The CDR3 protein is CASSYFLGGEYEQYF. CDR3 DNA: TGTGCCAGCAGTTATTTTCTTGGGGGGGAATACGAGCAGTACTTC. The rearrangement links TRBV6-5 to TRBJ2-7; 7 bases line up with TRBD2. Germline V gene sequence: CDR1 MNHEY, CDR2 SVGAGI. The V and J ends lost 3 bases and 4 bases, in that order; junction bases with no gene match: 9. The CDR3 is made up of 15 amino acids.